These T cell receptor beta chains were read from a single sample in a study of blood T cell repertoires in COVID-19. Profiled with immunoSEQ multiplex PCR; TCRdb holds only in-frame clones, not every one. Here the sample spans 100,000 or so clones, roughly 92% being singletons. Specimen: peripheral blood. Source of these receptors: a man aged 60-69 years with acute or convalescent COVID-19. The CDR3 runs from the conserved cysteine through the conserved F or W. D genes are given only for firm matches. Some rows have no size entry. The others give once, few or many, or a class for an expanded clone.

TGTGCCTGGAAACAGGGGACTCAACGGGACACTGAAGCTTTCTTT CAWKQGTQRDTEAFF TRBJ1-1 TRBD1 TRBV30 .
TGTGCCACCAGCAGAGGGCCGGGGACTAGCGGAACCTACGAGCAGTACTTC CATSRGPGTSGTYEQYF TRBJ2-7 TRBD2 TRBV15 .
TGTGCCAGCAGTTTAGGACAGGGGACAGTCACCGGGGAGCTGTTTTTT CASSLGQGTVTGELFF TRBJ2-2 TRBD1 TRBV6-6 .
TGCGCCAGCAGCATGGGAGACAGGGCGAACACTGAAGCTTTCTTT CASSMGDRANTEAFF TRBJ1-1 TRBD1 TRBV5-1 .
TGTGCCAGCAGCTTAATCACTAGCGGGTACCCCGGGGAGCTGTTTTTT CASSLITSGYPGELFF TRBJ2-2 TRBD2 TRBV7-3 .
TGTGCCAGCTCAGACGGACAGTTGAGCTCCTACGAGCAGTACTTC CASSDGQLSSYEQYF TRBJ2-7 . TRBV18 .
TGTGCCAGCAGCTTAGAGGGGACAGGGAACACCGGGGAGCTGTTTTTT CASSLEGTGNTGELFF TRBJ2-2 TRBD1 TRBV7-3 .
TGTGCCAGTAGTATAGGTATACGCGGAAATGGCTACACCTTC CASSIGIRGNGYTF TRBJ1-2 . TRBV19 .
TGTGCCAGCAATCCGTCCGGGAACACTGAAGCTTTCTTT CASNPSGNTEAFF TRBJ1-1 . TRBV6-5 .
TGTGCCAGCAGTGGATGTCACAGGTCGCCGCCTCAGCCCCAGCATTTT CASSGCHRSPPQPQHF TRBJ1-5 . TRBV6-4 .
TGTGCCAGCAGCTTAAATCCGGGGAACACCGGGGAGCTGTTTTTT CASSLNPGNTGELFF TRBJ2-2 . TRBV7-3 .
TGTGCCAGCAGCCAAGACCCCCAGGGCTTCTATGGCTACACCTTC CASSQDPQGFYGYTF TRBJ1-2 . TRBV4-2 .
TGTGCTAGCAGCTTTCCCGGTTGTAGCAATCAGCCCCAGCATTTT CASSFPGCSNQPQHF TRBJ1-5 . TRBV7-7 few
TGTGCCAGCAGTCGAAAGCTCGACTATGGACAGTTTTACACTGAAGCTTTCTTT CASSRKLDYGQFYTEAFF TRBJ1-1 . TRBV27 .
TGTGCCTGGAGTCTACGCGGGGTAGCTGGAAACACCATATATTTT CAWSLRGVAGNTIYF TRBJ1-3 . TRBV30 .
TGTGCCAGCAGCTTCCGACAGGAGGTTGATCAGCCCCAGCATTTT CASSFRQEVDQPQHF TRBJ1-5 . TRBV7-8 .
TGTGCCAGCAGCTCGACAGGCCCCGATTCACCCCTCCACTTT CASSSTGPDSPLHF TRBJ1-6 . TRBV7-9 medium-sized
TGTGCCAGCAGCGACGGGACAGGGGGATACAATGAGCAGTTCTTC CASSDGTGGYNEQFF TRBJ2-1 TRBD1 TRBV5-4 .
TGTGCCAGCAGCTCCCAGTCCATGAACACTGAAGCTTTCTTT CASSSQSMNTEAFF TRBJ1-1 . TRBV5-4 .
TGTGCCAGCAGTTTATGGAGTGAGACCCAGTACTTC CASSLWSETQYF TRBJ2-5 . TRBV12-3/TRBV12-4 .
TGTGCCAGCGGATCCGACAGTCTTGGAAACACCATATATTTT CASGSDSLGNTIYF TRBJ1-3 . TRBV7-9 .
TGTGCCAGCAGTCGACAGGGGAGCCGTTGCACCTTC CASSRQGSRCTF TRBJ1-2 TRBD1 TRBV12-3/TRBV12-4 .
TGTGCCACCAGCAGAGAGACAGGGGTTCTCTATGGCTACACCTTC CATSRETGVLYGYTF TRBJ1-2 TRBD1 TRBV15 .
TGCGCCAGCAGCTTGACAGGGTTGGAGACCCAGTACTTC CASSLTGLETQYF TRBJ2-5 . TRBV5-1 .
TGTGCCAGCAGTTTAACCGGGACTCCCAGCTCCTACGAGCAGTACTTC CASSLTGTPSSYEQYF TRBJ2-7 . TRBV28 .
TGCAGTGTCTTCAGGGTAGAAGCTTTCTTT CSVFRVEAFF TRBJ1-1 . TRBV20-1 .
TGTGCCAGCAGCTTGGGGGGAACAGGGACTGGAAACACCATATATTTT CASSLGGTGTGNTIYF TRBJ1-3 . TRBV5-6 .
TGTGCCACCAGGCGGGGAGTGGATGAGCAGTTCTTC CATRRGVDEQFF TRBJ2-1 . TRBV6-5 .
TGTGCCAGTAGTGTCGACAGGGGCTATGGCTACACCTTC CASSVDRGYGYTF TRBJ1-2 TRBD1 TRBV19 .
TGTGCCACCAGCAGAGATCAGCGGGAAGGGCAGTTCTTC CATSRDQREGQFF TRBJ2-1 TRBD2 TRBV15 few
TGTGCCAGCAGCTTAGGGGCCTGGCTAGCGGGCCGGGGGGGGCAGTTCTTC CASSLGAWLAGRGGQFF TRBJ2-1 TRBD2 TRBV7-2 once
TGTGCCAGCAGTCCGCGACCTAGAAGAATATACGAGCAGTACTTC CASSPRPRRIYEQYF TRBJ2-7 . TRBV28 .
TGTGCCAGCAGCGACCAGGGAGATACGCAGTATTTT CASSDQGDTQYF TRBJ2-3 . TRBV5-6 .
TGTGCCAGCAGCTTAGGACCGACAGGTGGGGGCACAGATACGCAGTATTTT CASSLGPTGGGTDTQYF TRBJ2-3 . TRBV13 .
TGTGCCAGCAGCTTACGTGGACAGGGGGCCTACGAGCAGTACTTC CASSLRGQGAYEQYF TRBJ2-7 TRBD1 TRBV13 .
TGTGCCAGCAGTTACTCGACCGCAGGGGATAATTCACCCCTCCACTTT CASSYSTAGDNSPLHF TRBJ1-6 . TRBV6-6 .
TGTGCCAGTGGGACTAATGGCAGGGACGGGACAGATACGCAGTATTTT CASGTNGRDGTDTQYF TRBJ2-3 TRBD2 TRBV19 .
TGTGCCAGCAGGGCCGGGGGTGATAACTATGGCTACACCTTC CASRAGGDNYGYTF TRBJ1-2 . TRBV25-1 .
TGTGCCAGTTCAACAGGGGTGCGGGTTGGCTACACCTTC CASSTGVRVGYTF TRBJ1-2 TRBD1 TRBV19 .
TGTGCCAGCAGCTTAGTTAGCTCCTACAATGAGCAGTTCTTC CASSLVSSYNEQFF TRBJ2-1 . TRBV11-1 .
TGTGCCAGCAGCCCAGGACAGACGAACACCGGGGAGCTGTTTTTT CASSPGQTNTGELFF TRBJ2-2 . TRBV7-6 .
TGTGCCAGCAGCCTCCGACCCTGGGAGGGTCGATCTAATAAACATGGCTACACCTTC CASSLRPWEGRSNKHGYTF TRBJ1-2 . TRBV14 once
TGTGCCAGTAGACTAGCGGGAGTTAATGAGCAGTTCTTC CASRLAGVNEQFF TRBJ2-1 TRBD2 TRBV19 .
TGTGCCAGCAGCCTCCCCTCCGGGAGGAACACCGGGGAGCTGTTTTTT CASSLPSGRNTGELFF TRBJ2-2 . TRBV11-2 .
TGCGCCAGCAGCTTGGGTTTCGGGGGACAGGGGTATGGCTACACCTTC CASSLGFGGQGYGYTF TRBJ1-2 TRBD1 TRBV5-1 .
TGTGCCAGCAGCGTAGCTACGACGGGGAACACTGAAGCTTTCTTT CASSVATTGNTEAFF TRBJ1-1 . TRBV9 .
TGTGCCAGCAGTTTCTCTACAGGGGGGCATGGCTACACCTTC CASSFSTGGHGYTF TRBJ1-2 TRBD1 TRBV27 .
TGTGCCAGCAGTCCCCGGGGGCGGGGGGCCTACGAGCAGTACTTC CASSPRGRGAYEQYF TRBJ2-7 TRBD2 TRBV28 .
TGTGCCTGGAGTTGGCAGGGGGCAAAGTACGAGCAGTACTTC CAWSWQGAKYEQYF TRBJ2-7 TRBD1 TRBV30 .
TGTGCCAGTAGTATGACAGGTAGCAATCAGCCCCAGCATTTT CASSMTGSNQPQHF TRBJ1-5 . TRBV19 once
TGTGCCATCAGTGATGGACTGCCTGGACCCCTCCACTTT CAISDGLPGPLHF TRBJ1-6 . TRBV10-3 .